This TCR beta chain was retrieved from a study of a mutant IDH1 vaccine in newly diagnosed glioma. Study-wide background: Treatment recipients were approximately 62% male and about 40% female, and their mean age was roughly 40 years. Study-wide findings and caveats: Top peripheral T cell clonotype shifts appeared unrelated to pseudoprogression. Detectable vaccine-induced immune responses arose in 80% to 95% of patients.

Clones were read by immunoSEQ multiplex PCR, and TCRdb kept only the in-frame ones, dropping some. The table records about 55,000 clones, 75% to 90% of them present only once. J was trimmed by 0 bases and V by 5 bases; bases with no gene match: 5. The germline V gene has CDR1 MNHNY and CDR2 SVGAGI (reference sequence). CDR3 length: 16 residues. Comment on this clone: Its antigen is currently unknown.

As for time point: week 23, last vaccination. Mutant IDH1 20-mer peptide, at 300 ug, made up each vaccine dose, with topical imiquimod. This TCR was recovered from a man aged 40-55 years with glioma. The sample here was PBMCs, taken from a glioma patient whose treatment included an IDH1 peptide vaccine. This chain links TRBV6-6 with TRBJ2-2; 8 nucleotides line up with TRBD1. The CDR3: CASSRNRGTNTGELFF. CDR3 DNA sequence: TGTGCCAGCAGTCGAAACAGGGGGACGAACACCGGGGAGCTGTTTTTT.